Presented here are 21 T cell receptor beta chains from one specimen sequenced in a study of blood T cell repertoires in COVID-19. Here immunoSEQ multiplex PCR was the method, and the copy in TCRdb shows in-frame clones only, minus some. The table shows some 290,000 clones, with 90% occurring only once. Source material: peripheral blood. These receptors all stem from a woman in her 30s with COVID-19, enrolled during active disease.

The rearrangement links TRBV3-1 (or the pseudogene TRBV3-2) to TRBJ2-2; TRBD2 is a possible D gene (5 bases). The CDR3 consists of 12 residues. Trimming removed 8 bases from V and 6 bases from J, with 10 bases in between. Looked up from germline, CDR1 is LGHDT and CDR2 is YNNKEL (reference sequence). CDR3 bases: TGTGCCAGCGACTCCGGGGCCGGGGAGCTGTTTTTT. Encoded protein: CASDSGAGELFF.

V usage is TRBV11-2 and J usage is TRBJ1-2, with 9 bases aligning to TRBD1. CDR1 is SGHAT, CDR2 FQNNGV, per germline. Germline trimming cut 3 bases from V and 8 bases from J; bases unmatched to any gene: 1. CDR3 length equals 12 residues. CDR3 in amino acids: CASSFGTGGYTF. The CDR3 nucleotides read TGTGCCAGCAGCTTCGGGACAGGGGGCTACACCTTC.

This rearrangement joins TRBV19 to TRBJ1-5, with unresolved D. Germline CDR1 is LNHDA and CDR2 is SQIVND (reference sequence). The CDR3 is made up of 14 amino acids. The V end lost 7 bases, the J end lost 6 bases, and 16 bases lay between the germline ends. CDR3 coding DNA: TGTGCCAGTAATCCCCTAGACCGCGGTCAGCCCCAGCATTTT. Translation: CASNPLDRGQPQHF.

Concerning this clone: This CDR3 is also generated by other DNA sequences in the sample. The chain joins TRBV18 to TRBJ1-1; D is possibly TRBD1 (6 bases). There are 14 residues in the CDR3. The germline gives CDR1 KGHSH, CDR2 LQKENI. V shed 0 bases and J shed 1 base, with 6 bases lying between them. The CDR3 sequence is CASSPPGQNTEAFF. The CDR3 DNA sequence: TGTGCCAGCTCACCACCGGGACAGAACACTGAAGCTTTCTTT.

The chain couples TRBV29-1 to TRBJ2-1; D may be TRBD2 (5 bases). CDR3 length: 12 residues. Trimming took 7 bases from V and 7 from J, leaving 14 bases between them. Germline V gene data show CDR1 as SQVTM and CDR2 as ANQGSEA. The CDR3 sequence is CSAATDLNEQFF. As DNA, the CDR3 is TGCAGCGCCGCAACGGACTTAAATGAGCAGTTCTTC.

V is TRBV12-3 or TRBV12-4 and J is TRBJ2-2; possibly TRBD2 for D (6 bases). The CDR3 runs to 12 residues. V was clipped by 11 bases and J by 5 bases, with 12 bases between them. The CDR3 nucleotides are TGTGCCGCCTCTCGGGGGACCGGGGAGCTGTTTTTT. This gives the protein CAASRGTGELFF.

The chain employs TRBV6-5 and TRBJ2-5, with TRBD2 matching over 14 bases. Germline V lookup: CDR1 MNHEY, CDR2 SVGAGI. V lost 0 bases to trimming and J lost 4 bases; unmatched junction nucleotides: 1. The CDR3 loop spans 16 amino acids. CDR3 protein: CASSYSTSGRGETQYF. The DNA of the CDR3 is TGTGCCAGCAGTTACTCGACTAGCGGGAGGGGAGAGACCCAGTACTTC.

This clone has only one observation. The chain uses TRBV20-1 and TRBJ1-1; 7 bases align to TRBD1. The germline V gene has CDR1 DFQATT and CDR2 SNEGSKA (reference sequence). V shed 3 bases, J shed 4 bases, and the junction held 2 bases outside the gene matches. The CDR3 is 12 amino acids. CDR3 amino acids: CSASGTVTEAFF. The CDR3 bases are TGCAGTGCTAGTGGGACAGTCACTGAAGCTTTCTTT.

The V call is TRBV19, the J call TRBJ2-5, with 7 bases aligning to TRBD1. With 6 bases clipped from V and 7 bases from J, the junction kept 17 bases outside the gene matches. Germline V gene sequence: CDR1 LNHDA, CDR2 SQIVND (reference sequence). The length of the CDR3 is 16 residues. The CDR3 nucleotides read TGTGCCAGTAGAGATCGCTTGGGACAGAAACCAGGGACCCAGTACTTC. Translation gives CASRDRLGQKPGTQYF.

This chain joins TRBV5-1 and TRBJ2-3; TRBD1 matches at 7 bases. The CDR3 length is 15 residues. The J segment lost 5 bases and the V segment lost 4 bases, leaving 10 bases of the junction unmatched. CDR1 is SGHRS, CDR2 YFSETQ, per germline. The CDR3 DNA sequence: TGCGCCAGCAGCACGCTAGGACAGGAACGAGATACGCAGTATTTT. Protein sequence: CASSTLGQERDTQYF.

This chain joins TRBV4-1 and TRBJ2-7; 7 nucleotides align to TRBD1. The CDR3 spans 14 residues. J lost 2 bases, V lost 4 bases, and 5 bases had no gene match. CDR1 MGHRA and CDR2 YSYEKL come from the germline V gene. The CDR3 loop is CASSPADRTYEQYF. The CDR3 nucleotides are TGCGCCAGCAGCCCAGCGGACAGGACCTACGAGCAGTACTTC.

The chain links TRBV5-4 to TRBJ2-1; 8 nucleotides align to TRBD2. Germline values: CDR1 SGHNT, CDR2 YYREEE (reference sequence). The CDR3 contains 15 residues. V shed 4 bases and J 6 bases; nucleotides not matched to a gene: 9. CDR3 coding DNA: TGTGCCAGCAGCCCCCAAACTAGCGGTTCCAATGAGCAGTTCTTC. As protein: CASSPQTSGSNEQFF.

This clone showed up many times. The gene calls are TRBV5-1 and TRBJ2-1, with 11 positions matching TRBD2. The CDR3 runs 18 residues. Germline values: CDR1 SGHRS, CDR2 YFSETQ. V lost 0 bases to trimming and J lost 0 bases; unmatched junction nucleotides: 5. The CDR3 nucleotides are TGCGCCAGCAGCTTGGGACTAGCGGGATCTACCTCCTACAATGAGCAGTTCTTC. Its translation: CASSLGLAGSTSYNEQFF.

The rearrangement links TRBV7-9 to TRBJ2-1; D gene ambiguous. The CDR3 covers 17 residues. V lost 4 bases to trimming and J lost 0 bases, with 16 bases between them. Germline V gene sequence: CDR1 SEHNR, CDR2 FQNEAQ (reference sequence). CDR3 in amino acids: CASSYRSWLRSYNEQFF. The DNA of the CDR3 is TGTGCCAGCAGCTACCGTTCGTGGCTCCGCTCCTACAATGAGCAGTTCTTC.

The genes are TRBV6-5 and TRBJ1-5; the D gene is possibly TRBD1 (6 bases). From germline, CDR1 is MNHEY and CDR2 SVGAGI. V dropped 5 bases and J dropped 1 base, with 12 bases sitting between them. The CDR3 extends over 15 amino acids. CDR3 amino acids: CASSTGLGSNQPQHF. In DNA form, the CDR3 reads TGTGCCAGCAGTACAGGGTTAGGGAGCAATCAGCCCCAGCATTTT.

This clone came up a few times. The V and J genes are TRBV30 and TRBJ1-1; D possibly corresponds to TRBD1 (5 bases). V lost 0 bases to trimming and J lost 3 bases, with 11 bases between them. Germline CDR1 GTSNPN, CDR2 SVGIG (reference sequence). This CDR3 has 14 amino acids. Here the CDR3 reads CAWSVSGGDTEAFF. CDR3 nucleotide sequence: TGTGCCTGGAGTGTCTCGGGGGGGGACACTGAAGCTTTCTTT.

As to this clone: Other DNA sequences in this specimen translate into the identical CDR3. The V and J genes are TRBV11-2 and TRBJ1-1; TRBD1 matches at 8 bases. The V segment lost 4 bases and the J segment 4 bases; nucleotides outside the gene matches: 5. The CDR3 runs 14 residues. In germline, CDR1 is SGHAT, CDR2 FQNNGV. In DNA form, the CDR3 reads TGTGCCAGCAGCTCCCAGGGGGCCGGCACTGAAGCTTTCTTT. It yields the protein CASSSQGAGTEAFF.

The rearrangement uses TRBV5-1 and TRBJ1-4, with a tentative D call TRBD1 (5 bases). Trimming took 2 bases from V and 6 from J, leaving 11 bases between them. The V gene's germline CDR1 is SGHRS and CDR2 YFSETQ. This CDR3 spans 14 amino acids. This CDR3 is CASSFSGPDEKLFF. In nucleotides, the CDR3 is TGCGCCAGCAGCTTTTCAGGGCCCGATGAAAAACTGTTTTTT. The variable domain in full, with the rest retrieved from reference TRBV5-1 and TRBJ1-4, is KAGVTQTPRYLIKTRGQQVTLSCSPISGHRSVSWYQQTPGQGLQFLFEYFSETQRNKGNFPGRFSGRQFSNSRSEMNVSTLELGDSALYLCASSFSGPDEKLFFGSGTQLSVL.

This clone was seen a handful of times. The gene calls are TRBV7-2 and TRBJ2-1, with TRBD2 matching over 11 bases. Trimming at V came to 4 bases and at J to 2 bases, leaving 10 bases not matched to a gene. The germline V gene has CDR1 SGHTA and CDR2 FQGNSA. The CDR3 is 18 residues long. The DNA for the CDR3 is TGTGCCAGCAGCTCGACTAGCGGGGCTCCGGCCGCCTACAATGAGCAGTTCTTC. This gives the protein CASSSTSGAPAAYNEQFF.

Written as DNA, the CDR3 is TGTGCCAGCAGATCACTAGGCGTTGAGCAGTTCTTC. Its protein product is CASRSLGVEQFF. The V and J genes are TRBV12-3 or TRBV12-4 and TRBJ2-1; tentative D call: TRBD2 (5 bases). The CDR3 contains 12 residues. The V end was cut by 6 bases, the J end by 9 bases, with 12 bases between.

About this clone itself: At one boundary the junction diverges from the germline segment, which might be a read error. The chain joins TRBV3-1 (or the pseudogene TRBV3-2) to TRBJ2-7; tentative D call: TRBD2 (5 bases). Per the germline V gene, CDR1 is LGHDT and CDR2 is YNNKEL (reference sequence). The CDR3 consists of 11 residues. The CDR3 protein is CASSQFGVISF. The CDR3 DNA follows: TGTGCCAGCAGCCAATTCGGGGTGATCTCGTTC.